One T cell receptor (beta chain) is described in this entry. Its antigen remains undetermined. Qualities for individual bases were not recorded, and no much larger clone is one base off. This sample was taken from a study of CD8+CD57+ T cells in acquired aplastic anemia (dated by TCRdb to 2017 to 2018). With respect to the entire study: Extracted DNA from sorted CD4+ and CD8+ cells averaged approximately 3 ug, ranging from roughly 0.2 to 30 ug. CD8+CD57+ expansion was defined as a frequency above the mean frequency observed in healthy subjects. Overall study results and their limits: Fewer than 35 CD8+ CDR3 sequences were found to be shared between patients and controls, but these sequences appeared to be highly expressed in patients and within the immunodominant clones of the patients. Between patients and healthy controls, no significant difference in CD8+ Simpson's diversity was found (P=0.060).

Genomic DNA served as template for TCR beta VDJ combination and CDR3 sequence profiling. An Illumina HiSeq 2000 was used for TCR repertoire sequencing. The authors' pipeline ran thus. Repertoires were assessed using TRBV/TRBJ rearrangement plots, CDR3 size and DJ length profiles, and Simpson's diversity index. Whichever DNA sequence was most abundant in the deep sequencing data was defined as the immunodominant clone. CDR3 amino acid sequences were screened for sharing across subjects and compared with published repertoires and the VDJdb database. TCRdb reanalyzed the raw reads on its own, using fastp at Q25 for trimming and MiXCR for clone calling, and kept in-frame beta chains. All rows with the same CDR3 protein become a single entry with the most common DNA and genes. The V and J calls and clone size are TCRdb's, not the authors'. Present in this sample are 250,000 or so distinct CDR3 sequences, around 43% of which were seen just once. 7% to 10% of the sample is in the top ten clones.

Flow cytometry had shown CD8+CD57+ cell expansion in the patients selected for sequencing. Every patient had severe acquired aplastic anemia, diagnosed using the International Study of Aplastic Anemia and Agranulocytosis and Camitta criteria. At the time blood was sampled, none of the patients had received any therapy. In the study, sorted CD4+ and CD8+ blood T cells from patients with severe aplastic anemia and from healthy subjects underwent deep sequencing of TCR repertoires. Patients were enrolled in the USA under clinicaltrials.gov protocols 00001620, 01623167, 00001397, 00071045, 00081523 and 00961064. Ficoll-Paque density gradient centrifugation was used to isolate peripheral blood mononuclear cells. CD4+ and CD8+ T cells were sorted by FACS or magnetic beads before DNA extraction. From the germline V gene (reference sequence), CDR1 is SEHNR and CDR2 is FQNEAQ. V is pruned by 5 bases and J by 8 bases, leaving 9 bases of the junction without a gene match. Spanning cysteine to phenylalanine, the CDR3 consists of 16 amino acids. The retained sequence is limited to the CDR3, 48 bases, with the frame set at the first base.

This chain is built from TRBV7-9 and TRBJ2-1; 13 central nucleotides agree with TRBD2. This TCR came from a human donor with aplastic anemia. Sequencing used sorted CD4+, CD8+, or CD8+CD57+ T cells (not recorded which) from PBMCs. This receptor has the CDR3 CASSPPLAGGRDEQFF. At the DNA level, the sequence is TGTGCCAGCAGCCCGCCACTAGCGGGGGGGCGGGATGAGCAGTTCTTC.